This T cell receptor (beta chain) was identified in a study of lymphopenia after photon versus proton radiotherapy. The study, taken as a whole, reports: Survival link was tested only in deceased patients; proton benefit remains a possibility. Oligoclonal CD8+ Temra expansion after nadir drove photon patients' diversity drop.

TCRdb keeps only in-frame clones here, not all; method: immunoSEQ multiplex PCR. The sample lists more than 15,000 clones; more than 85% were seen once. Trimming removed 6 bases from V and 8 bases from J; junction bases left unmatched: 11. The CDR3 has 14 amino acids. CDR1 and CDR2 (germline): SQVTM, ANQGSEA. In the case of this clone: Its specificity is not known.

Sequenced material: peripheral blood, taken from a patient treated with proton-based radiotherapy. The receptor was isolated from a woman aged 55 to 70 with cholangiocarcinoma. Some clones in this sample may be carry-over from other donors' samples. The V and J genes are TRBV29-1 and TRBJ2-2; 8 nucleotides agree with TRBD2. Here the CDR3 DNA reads TGCAGCGTGGGGAATGCGGGGGGCCTTGGGGAGCTGTTTTTT. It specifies CSVGNAGGLGELFF.